This is a list of T cell receptor beta chains from one sample in a study of shared clonotypes between healthy human individuals. Only in-frame clones appear in the TCRdb table, and some are missing; sequencing was by immunoSEQ multiplex PCR. The sample lists approximately 98,000 clones; around 65% were seen once. Sequenced material: memory CD8+ T cells sorted from blood. The receptors were gathered from a woman in her thirties in good health. Each CDR3 is given with its conserved first and last residue. Each record gives: D gene, V gene, clone size, J gene, CDR3 protein, CDR3 DNA. A D gene is named only where the DNA matches it firmly. Clone sizes are given selectively: once, few, many, or a class where the clone is expanded.

.	TRBV7-3	.	TRBJ2-2	CASSLTPGTGELFF	TGTGCCAGCAGCTTAACCCCCGGCACCGGGGAGCTGTTTTTT
.	TRBV5-1	few	TRBJ2-1	CASSLDSTYNEQFF	TGCGCCAGCAGCTTGGACAGTACCTACAATGAGCAGTTCTTC
.	TRBV2	many	TRBJ1-1	CATLRGTEAFF	TGTGCCACCCTAAGGGGAACTGAAGCTTTCTTT
.	TRBV2	.	TRBJ1-1	CASRTRGTAVHEAFF	TGTGCCAGCAGGACCCGGGGGACCGCTGTACATGAAGCTTTCTTT
.	TRBV5-4	.	TRBJ2-1	CASGLDNEQFF	TGTGCCAGCGGCCTCGACAATGAGCAGTTCTTC
TRBD2	TRBV27	.	TRBJ2-1	CASSPAGTSGIREFF	TGTGCCAGCAGTCCAGCCGGGACTAGCGGCATCAGGGAGTTCTTC
.	TRBV15	once	TRBJ1-2	CATSRDITSAPNYGYTF	TGTGCCACCAGCAGAGACATCACGTCAGCCCCTAACTATGGCTACACCTTC
.	TRBV7-2	.	TRBJ2-1	CASSLDIGSYNEQFF	TGTGCCAGCAGCCTGGACATAGGCTCCTACAATGAGCAGTTCTTC
.	TRBV28	few	TRBJ1-2	CASSTQGTHTF	TGTGCCAGCAGTACTCAGGGGACCCACACCTTC
TRBD1	TRBV7-9	.	TRBJ2-1	CASSPRGGSGYNEQFF	TGTGCCAGCAGCCCAAGAGGGGGCTCTGGCTACAATGAGCAGTTCTTC
.	TRBV28	.	TRBJ2-7	CASSPLHPQTYEQYF	TGTGCCAGCAGTCCCCTCCACCCTCAAACCTACGAGCAGTACTTC
.	TRBV29-1	.	TRBJ2-1	CSVANRDYNEQFF	TGCAGCGTTGCGAACAGAGACTACAATGAGCAGTTCTTC
.	TRBV28	once	TRBJ2-1	CASSTPDPRHDEQFF	TGTGCCAGCAGTACGCCCGACCCCCGACATGATGAGCAGTTCTTC
TRBD2	TRBV4-1	.	TRBJ2-7	CASSQDQLAGGREQYF	TGTGCCAGCAGCCAAGATCAACTAGCGGGAGGGCGGGAGCAGTACTTC
.	TRBV28	.	TRBJ2-6	CASSLSGVFPGANVLTF	TGTGCCAGCAGTTTATCGGGGGTTTTCCCTGGGGCCAACGTCCTGACTTTC
.	TRBV12-5	.	TRBJ2-7	CASGLVPRRREQYF	TGTGCTAGTGGTTTGGTACCCAGGCGGCGGGAGCAGTACTTC
TRBD2	TRBV27	.	TRBJ2-2	CASSPRTSESGELFF	TGTGCCAGCAGCCCCAGGACTAGTGAGTCCGGGGAGCTGTTTTTT
TRBD1	TRBV4-2	.	TRBJ1-2	CASSQGSGDRVFGYTF	TGTGCCAGCAGCCAAGGTTCAGGGGACAGGGTCTTTGGCTACACCTTC
TRBD2	TRBV5-6	.	TRBJ2-7	CASSFGDYRGEQYF	TGTGCCAGCAGCTTCGGGGACTATAGGGGCGAGCAGTACTTC
TRBD2	TRBV29-1	.	TRBJ2-5	CSVPPGGTQTQYF	TGCAGCGTACCCCCGGGAGGGACACAGACCCAGTACTTC
.	TRBV19	.	TRBJ1-1	CASSIWLYTEAFF	TGTGCCAGTAGTATATGGCTGTACACTGAAGCTTTCTTT
.	TRBV6-9	.	TRBJ2-6	CASSLRQSRANVLTF	TGTGCCAGCAGTTTACGACAAAGTCGGGCCAACGTCCTGACTTTC
.	TRBV30	.	TRBJ2-2	CAWDGSNTGELFF	TGTGCCTGGGACGGATCGAACACCGGGGAGCTGTTTTTT
.	TRBV6-4	few	TRBJ2-1	CASKEEGDYNEQFF	TGTGCCAGCAAGGAGGAAGGAGATTACAATGAGCAGTTCTTC
.	TRBV27	.	TRBJ2-7	CASSLQENYEQYF	TGTGCCAGCAGTCTACAGGAGAACTACGAGCAGTACTTC
TRBD2	TRBV29-1	.	TRBJ2-7	CSVLAGDHEQYF	TGCAGCGTCCTGGCGGGAGACCACGAGCAGTACTTC
.	TRBV27	many	TRBJ1-1	CASQMGIVTEAFF	TGTGCCAGCCAAATGGGGATTGTCACTGAAGCTTTCTTT
.	TRBV9	few	TRBJ2-1	CASSVSGDEQFF	TGTGCCAGCAGCGTATCAGGGGATGAGCAGTTCTTC
.	TRBV28	.	TRBJ1-5	CASGDEYSNQPQHF	TGTGCCAGCGGGGACGAATATAGCAATCAGCCCCAGCATTTT
TRBD2	TRBV6-1	.	TRBJ2-1	CASGASGANEQFF	TGTGCCAGCGGTGCTAGCGGGGCCAATGAGCAGTTCTTC
.	TRBV28	.	TRBJ1-2	CASSLNYGYTF	TGTGCCAGCAGCCTTAACTATGGCTACACCTTC
TRBD1	TRBV6-1	.	TRBJ2-7	CAGGRDRVSYEQYF	TGTGCCGGGGGCCGGGACAGAGTTTCCTACGAGCAGTACTTC
.	TRBV4-1	.	TRBJ1-2	CASSQGPAIYGYTF	TGCGCCAGCAGCCAAGGGCCCGCGATCTATGGCTACACCTTC
TRBD1	TRBV9	.	TRBJ1-3	CASSALQGAVAGNTIYF	TGTGCCAGCAGCGCTTTACAGGGGGCGGTGGCTGGAAACACCATATATTTT
TRBD1	TRBV27	.	TRBJ2-7	CASSLSISGQGVYEQYF	TGTGCCAGCAGTTTATCGATAAGCGGACAGGGGGTATACGAGCAGTACTTC
TRBD2	TRBV6-1	once	TRBJ2-1	CASKVGTSGYNEQFF	TGTGCCAGCAAGGTAGGGACTAGCGGATACAATGAGCAGTTCTTC
.	TRBV5-6	.	TRBJ2-3	CASSSAGIGTDTQYF	TGTGCCAGCAGCTCTGCCGGTATAGGCACAGATACGCAGTATTTT
.	TRBV5-1	few	TRBJ2-2	CASSPVGATGELFF	TGCGCCAGCAGCCCTGTTGGCGCCACCGGGGAGCTGTTTTTT
TRBD1	TRBV6-1	.	TRBJ2-3	CASSERTGQGFSDTQYF	TGTGCCAGCAGTGAAAGGACGGGACAGGGGTTTTCAGATACGCAGTATTTT
TRBD2	TRBV5-5	few	TRBJ2-7	CASRTSGDYEQYF	TGTGCCAGCAGGACTAGCGGGGACTACGAGCAGTACTTC
.	TRBV7-8	.	TRBJ2-2	CASSLERLLANTGELFF	TGTGCCAGCAGCCTCGAGCGCCTGCTCGCGAACACCGGGGAGCTGTTTTTT
.	TRBV27	once	TRBJ1-1	CASSLELTGAEAFF	TGTGCCAGCAGTTTAGAGCTCACGGGGGCTGAAGCTTTCTTT
TRBD1	TRBV5-1	.	TRBJ1-1	CASSPGQDTEAFF	TGCGCCAGCAGTCCGGGACAGGACACTGAAGCTTTCTTT
TRBD2	TRBV5-1	once	TRBJ2-7	CASLGLAGGPGYEQYF	TGCGCCAGCCTCGGACTAGCGGGAGGGCCGGGGTACGAGCAGTACTTC